This entry concerns a single T cell receptor beta chain. The PCR contained 60 Vbeta and 13 Jbeta primers. Sequencing was performed with immunoSEQ multiplex PCR; in TCRdb, only in-frame clones are kept and a portion is missing. The listing records roughly 41,000 clones. This sample was included in a study of cytomegalovirus exposure and HLA in healthy donors. Germline V gene data show CDR1 as SGDLS and CDR2 as YYNGEE. The J segment lost 1 base and the V segment lost 3 bases, leaving 5 bases of the junction unmatched. The CDR3 is 15 residues long. The receptor's source is a woman in her forties in good health and CMV-seronegative. The chain joins TRBV9 to TRBJ2-7; TRBD2 aligns across 9 bases. What was sequenced was PBMCs. In DNA form, the CDR3 reads TGTGCCAGCAGCGCAGCGGGAGGCTGGTCCTACGAGCAGTACTTC. It is translated as CASSAAGGWSYEQYF. Full variable domain (outside the CDR3, taken from reference TRBV9 and TRBJ2-7): DSGVTQTPKHLITATGQRVTLRCSPRSGDLSVYWYQQSLDQGLQFLIQYYNGEERAKGNILERFSAQQFPDLHSELNLSSLELGDSALYFCASSAAGGWSYEQYFGPGTRLTVT.